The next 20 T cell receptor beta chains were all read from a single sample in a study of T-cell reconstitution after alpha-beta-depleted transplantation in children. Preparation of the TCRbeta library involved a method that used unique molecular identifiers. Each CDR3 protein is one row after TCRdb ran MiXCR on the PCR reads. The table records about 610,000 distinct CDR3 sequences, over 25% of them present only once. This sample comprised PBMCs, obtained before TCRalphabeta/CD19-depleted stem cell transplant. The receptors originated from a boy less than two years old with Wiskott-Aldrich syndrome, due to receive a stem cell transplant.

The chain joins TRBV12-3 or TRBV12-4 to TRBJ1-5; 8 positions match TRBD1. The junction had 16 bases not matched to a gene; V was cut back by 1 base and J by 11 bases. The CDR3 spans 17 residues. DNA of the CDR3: TGTGCCAGCAGTTTAGGGACAGGGTCTCACCGTGGAGTAGCCCAGCATTTT. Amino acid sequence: CASSLGTGSHRGVAQHF.

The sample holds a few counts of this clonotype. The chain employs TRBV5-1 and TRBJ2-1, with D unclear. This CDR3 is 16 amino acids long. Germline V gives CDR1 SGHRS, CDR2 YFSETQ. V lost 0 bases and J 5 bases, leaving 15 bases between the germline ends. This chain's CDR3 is CASSLGWWLTHNEQFF. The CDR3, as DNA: TGCGCCAGCAGCTTGGGGTGGTGGCTAACACACAATGAGCAGTTCTTC.

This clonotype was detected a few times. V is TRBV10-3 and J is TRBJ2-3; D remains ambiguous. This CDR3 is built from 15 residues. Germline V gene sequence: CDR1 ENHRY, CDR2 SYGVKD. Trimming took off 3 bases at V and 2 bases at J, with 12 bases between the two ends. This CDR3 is CAISERHPSTDTQYF. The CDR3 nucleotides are TGTGCCATCAGTGAAAGGCACCCATCCACAGATACGCAGTATTTT.

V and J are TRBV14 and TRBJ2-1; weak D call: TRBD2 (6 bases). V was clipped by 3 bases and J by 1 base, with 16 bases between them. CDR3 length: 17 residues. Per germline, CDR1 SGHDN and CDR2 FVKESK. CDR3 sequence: CASSHPIADHSYNEQFF. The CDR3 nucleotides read TGTGCCAGCAGCCACCCCATAGCGGACCATTCCTACAATGAGCAGTTCTTC.

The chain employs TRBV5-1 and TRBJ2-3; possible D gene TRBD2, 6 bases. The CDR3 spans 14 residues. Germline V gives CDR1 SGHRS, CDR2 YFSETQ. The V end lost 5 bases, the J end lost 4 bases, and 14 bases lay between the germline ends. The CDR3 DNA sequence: TGCGCCAGCAGTGTTACTAGCAGGGCAGATACGCAGTATTTT. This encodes CASSVTSRADTQYF.

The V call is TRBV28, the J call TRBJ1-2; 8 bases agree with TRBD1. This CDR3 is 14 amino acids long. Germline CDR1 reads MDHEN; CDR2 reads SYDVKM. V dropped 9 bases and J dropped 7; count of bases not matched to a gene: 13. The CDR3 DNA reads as TGTGCCAGTTTTGCCAGGGGGCGACAACTTGGCTACACCTTC. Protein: CASFARGRQLGYTF.

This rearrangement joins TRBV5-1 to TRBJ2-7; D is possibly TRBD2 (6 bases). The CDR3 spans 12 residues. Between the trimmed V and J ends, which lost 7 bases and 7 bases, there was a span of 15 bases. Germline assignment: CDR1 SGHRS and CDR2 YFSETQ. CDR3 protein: CASGAGPREQYF. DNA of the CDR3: TGCGCCAGCGGAGCGGGCCCTCGAGAGCAGTACTTC. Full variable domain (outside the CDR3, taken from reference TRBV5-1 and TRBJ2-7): KAGVTQTPRYLIKTRGQQVTLSCSPISGHRSVSWYQQTPGQGLQFLFEYFSETQRNKGNFPGRFSGRQFSNSRSEMNVSTLELGDSALYLCASGAGPREQYFGPGTRLTVT.

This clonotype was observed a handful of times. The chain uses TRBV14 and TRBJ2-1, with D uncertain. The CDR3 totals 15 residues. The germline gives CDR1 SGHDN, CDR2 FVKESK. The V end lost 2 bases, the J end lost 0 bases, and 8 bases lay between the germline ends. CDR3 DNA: TGTGCCAGCAGCCAATGGGGTGGCTCCTACAATGAGCAGTTCTTC. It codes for CASSQWGGSYNEQFF. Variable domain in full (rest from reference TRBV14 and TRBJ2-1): EAGVTQFPSHSVIEKGQTVTLRCDPISGHDNLYWYRRVMGKEIKFLLHFVKESKQDESGMPNNRFLAERTGGTYSTLKVQPAELEDSGVYFCASSQWGGSYNEQFFGPGTRLTVL.

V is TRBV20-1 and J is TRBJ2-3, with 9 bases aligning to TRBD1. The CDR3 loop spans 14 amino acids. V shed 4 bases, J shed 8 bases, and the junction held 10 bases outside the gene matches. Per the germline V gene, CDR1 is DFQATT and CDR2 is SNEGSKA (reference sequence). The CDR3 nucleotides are TGCAGTGCTACGACCGGGACAGGGTTTTCTACGCAGTATTTT. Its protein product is CSATTGTGFSTQYF.

The CDR3 sequence is CASSLGLARDTQYF. CDR3 nucleotides: TGCGCCAGCAGCTTGGGACTAGCAAGAGATACGCAGTATTTT. This chain connects TRBV5-1 to TRBJ2-3; 7 bases map to TRBD2. Germline V gives CDR1 SGHRS, CDR2 YFSETQ. There are 14 residues in the CDR3. The J segment lost 5 bases and the V segment lost 0 bases, leaving 3 bases of the junction unmatched.

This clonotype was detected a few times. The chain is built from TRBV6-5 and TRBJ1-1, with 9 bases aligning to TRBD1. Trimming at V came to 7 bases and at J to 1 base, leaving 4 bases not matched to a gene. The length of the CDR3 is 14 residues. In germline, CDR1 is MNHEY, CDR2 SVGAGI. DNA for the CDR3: TGTGCCAGCATTAAACAGGGGGCGAACACTGAAGCTTTCTTT. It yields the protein CASIKQGANTEAFF.

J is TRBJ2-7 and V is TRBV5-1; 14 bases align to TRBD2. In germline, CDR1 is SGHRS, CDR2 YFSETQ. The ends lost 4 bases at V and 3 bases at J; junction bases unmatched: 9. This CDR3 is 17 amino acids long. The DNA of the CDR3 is TGCGCCAGCAGCGGAACAGGGACTAGCGGGGGTTACTACGAGCAGTACTTC. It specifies CASSGTGTSGGYYEQYF. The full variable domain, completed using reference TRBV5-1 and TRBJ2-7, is KAGVTQTPRYLIKTRGQQVTLSCSPISGHRSVSWYQQTPGQGLQFLFEYFSETQRNKGNFPGRFSGRQFSNSRSEMNVSTLELGDSALYLCASSGTGTSGGYYEQYFGPGTRLTVT.

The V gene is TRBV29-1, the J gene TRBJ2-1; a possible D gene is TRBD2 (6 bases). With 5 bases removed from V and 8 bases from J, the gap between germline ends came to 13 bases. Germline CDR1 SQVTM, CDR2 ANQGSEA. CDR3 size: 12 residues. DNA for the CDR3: TGCAGCGTTTCGACTAGGGTCGATGAGCAGTTCTTC. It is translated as CSVSTRVDEQFF.

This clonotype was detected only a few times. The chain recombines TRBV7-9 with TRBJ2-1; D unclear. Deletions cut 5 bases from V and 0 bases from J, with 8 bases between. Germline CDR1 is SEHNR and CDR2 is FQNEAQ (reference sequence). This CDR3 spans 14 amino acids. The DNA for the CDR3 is TGTGCCAGCAGCCTGTGGAGCTCCTACAATGAGCAGTTCTTC. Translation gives CASSLWSSYNEQFF.

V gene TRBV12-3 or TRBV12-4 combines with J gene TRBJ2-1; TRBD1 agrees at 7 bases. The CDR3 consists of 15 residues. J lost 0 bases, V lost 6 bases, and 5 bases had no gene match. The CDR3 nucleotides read TGTGCCAGCAGCACACAGGGGAGCTCCTACAATGAGCAGTTCTTC. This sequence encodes CASSTQGSSYNEQFF.

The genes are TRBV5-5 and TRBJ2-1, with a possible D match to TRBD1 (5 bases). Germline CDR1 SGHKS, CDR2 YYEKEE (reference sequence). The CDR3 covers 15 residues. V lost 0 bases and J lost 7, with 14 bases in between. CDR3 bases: TGTGCCAGCAGCTTGGGCGCAGGGCCATGGAATGAGCAGTTCTTC. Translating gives CASSLGAGPWNEQFF.

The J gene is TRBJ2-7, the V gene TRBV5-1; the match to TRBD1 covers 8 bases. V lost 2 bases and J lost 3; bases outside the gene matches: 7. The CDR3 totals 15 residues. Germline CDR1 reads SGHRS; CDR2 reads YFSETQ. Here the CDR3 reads CASSFWTGLVYEQYF. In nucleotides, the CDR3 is TGCGCCAGCAGCTTTTGGACAGGGTTGGTCTACGAGCAGTACTTC. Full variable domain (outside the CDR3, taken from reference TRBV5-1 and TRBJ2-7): KAGVTQTPRYLIKTRGQQVTLSCSPISGHRSVSWYQQTPGQGLQFLFEYFSETQRNKGNFPGRFSGRQFSNSRSEMNVSTLELGDSALYLCASSFWTGLVYEQYFGPGTRLTVT.

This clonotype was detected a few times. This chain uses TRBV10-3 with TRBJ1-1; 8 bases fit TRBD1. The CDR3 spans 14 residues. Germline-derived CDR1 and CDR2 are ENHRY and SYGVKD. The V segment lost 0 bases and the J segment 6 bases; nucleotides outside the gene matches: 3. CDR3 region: CAISESDREAEAFF. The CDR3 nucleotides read TGTGCCATCAGTGAGTCGGACAGGGAGGCTGAAGCTTTCTTT.

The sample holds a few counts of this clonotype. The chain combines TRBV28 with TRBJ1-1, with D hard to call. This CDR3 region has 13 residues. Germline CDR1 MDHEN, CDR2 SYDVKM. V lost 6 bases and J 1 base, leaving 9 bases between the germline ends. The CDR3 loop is CASSPRWNTEAFF. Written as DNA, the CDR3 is TGTGCCAGCAGCCCAAGATGGAACACTGAAGCTTTCTTT.

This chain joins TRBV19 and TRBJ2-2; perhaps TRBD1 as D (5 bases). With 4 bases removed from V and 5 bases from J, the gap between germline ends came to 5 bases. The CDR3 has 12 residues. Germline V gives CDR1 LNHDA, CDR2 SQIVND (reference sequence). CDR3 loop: CASSNRTGELFF. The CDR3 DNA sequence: TGTGCCAGTAGTAACAGGACCGGGGAGCTGTTTTTT.